In this sample, the clone carrying this TCR beta chain turned up many times. Its target is not known. With the read ending 3 residues before the CDR3 end, the germline J gene is used to fill in that end. This CDR3 region has 14 residues. CDR1 and CDR2 (germline): GTSNPN, SVGIG (reference sequence). V lost 2 bases to trimming and J lost 2 bases, with 13 bases between them. Clones were read by immunoSEQ multiplex PCR, and TCRdb kept only the in-frame ones, dropping some. In total the sample includes 42,000 or so clones, none of them seen once. The sample originates from a study of T cell clonality in common variable immunodeficiency. Study outcomes and limitations: The cause of increased CVID clonality remains unclear without subpopulation sequencing. Common variable immunodeficiency TCR beta sequences reportedly had fewer deletions and N-nucleotide insertions.

Most patients and controls had Caucasian heritage. The sequence derives from a person between 18 and 69 years old in good health. This sequence joins TRBV30 and TRBJ2-7, with a possible D match to TRBD1 (6 bases). The source material was peripheral blood mononuclear cells. CDR3 bases read: TGTGCCTGGAGTTTTGGACAGAGACCCTACGAG. Protein: CAWSFGQRPYE. The CDR3 reads in full as CAWSFGQRPYEQYF.